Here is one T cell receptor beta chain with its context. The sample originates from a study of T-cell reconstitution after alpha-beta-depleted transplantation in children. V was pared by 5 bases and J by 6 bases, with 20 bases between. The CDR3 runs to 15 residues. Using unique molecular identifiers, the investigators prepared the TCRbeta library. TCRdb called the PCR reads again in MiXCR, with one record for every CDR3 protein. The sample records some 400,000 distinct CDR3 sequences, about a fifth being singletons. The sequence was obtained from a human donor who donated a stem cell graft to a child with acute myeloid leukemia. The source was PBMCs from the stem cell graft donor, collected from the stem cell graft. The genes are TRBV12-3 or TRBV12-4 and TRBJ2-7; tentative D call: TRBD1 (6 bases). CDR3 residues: CASSPYTGLSVEQYF. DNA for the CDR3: TGTGCCAGCAGTCCCTATACAGGGTTGTCGGTCGAGCAGTACTTC.